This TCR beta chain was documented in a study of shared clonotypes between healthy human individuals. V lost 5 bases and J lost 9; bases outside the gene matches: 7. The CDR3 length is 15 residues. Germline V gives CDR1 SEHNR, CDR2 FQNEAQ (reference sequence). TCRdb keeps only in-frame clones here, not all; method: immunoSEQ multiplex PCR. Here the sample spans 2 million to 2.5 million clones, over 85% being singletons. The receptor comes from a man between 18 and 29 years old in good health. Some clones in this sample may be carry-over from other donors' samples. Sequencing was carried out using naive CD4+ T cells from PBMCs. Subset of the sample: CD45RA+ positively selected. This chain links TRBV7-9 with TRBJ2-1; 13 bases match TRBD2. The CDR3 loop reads CASSGLAGALAEQFF. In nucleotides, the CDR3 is TGTGCCAGCAGCGGACTAGCGGGAGCTCTTGCTGAGCAGTTCTTC.